These 14 T cell receptor beta chains originate from one sample sequenced in a study of T cell clonality in common variable immunodeficiency. Here immunoSEQ multiplex PCR was the method, and the copy in TCRdb shows in-frame clones only, minus some. The table records around 57,000 clones without singletons, the ten largest covering roughly 5.5%. Sequenced material: peripheral blood mononuclear cells. These receptors came from a person aged 18-69 years in good health.

This clone appeared many times. The read comes to an end 3 residues before the CDR3 does, leaving the germline J gene to fill in the end. The chain has TRBV20-1 and TRBJ2-7; D ambiguous. Germline V gene lookup returns CDR1 DFQATT and CDR2 SNEGSKA (reference sequence). The germline V and J ends were trimmed by 2 bases and 4 bases, with 9 bases remaining between them. This CDR3 is 12 amino acids long. Partial CDR3 DNA: TGCAGTGCTAGATCCCTCTTGTACGAG. It translates to CSARSLLYE. The whole CDR3 region reads CSARSLLYEQYF.

The sample holds a few counts of this clone. The read terminates 3 residues before the CDR3 end, so the remaining end is supplied by the germline J gene. This chain joins TRBV11-1 and TRBJ2-5, with 11 bases matching TRBD1. J was trimmed by 5 bases and V by 5 bases; bases with no gene match: 7. The CDR3 has 15 amino acids. Germline values: CDR1 SGHAT, CDR2 FQDESV (reference sequence). CDR3 DNA (partial): TGTGCCAGCAGCCGATCGGACAGGGGGCACGAGACC. Its protein is CASSRSDRGHET. The whole CDR3 sequence is CASSRSDRGHETQYF.

This clone appeared many times. With the read ending 3 residues before the CDR3 end, the germline J gene is used to fill in that end. V gene TRBV20-1 combines with J gene TRBJ1-4; D is possibly TRBD1 (6 bases). The germline V gene encodes CDR1 DFQATT and CDR2 SNEGSKA (reference sequence). V dropped 0 bases and J dropped 5 bases, with 16 bases sitting between them. The CDR3 extends over 16 amino acids. Partial CDR3 DNA: TGCAGTGCTAGAGAAACATGGGACATGGGAAATGAAAAA. Its translation: CSARETWDMGNEK. The whole CDR3 protein is CSARETWDMGNEKLFF.

This clone has ten or more counts. The sequenced fragment ends 3 residues before the CDR3 boundary, so the rest is inferred from the germline J gene. The rearrangement links TRBV15 to TRBJ1-1, with unresolved D. The germline gives CDR1 LNHNV, CDR2 YYDKDF (reference sequence). V gave up 5 bases and J gave up 3 bases, with 7 bases separating them. This CDR3 has 12 residues. This CDR3 is CATSAGDTEAFF. Partial CDR3 DNA: TGTGCCACCAGCGCGGGTGACACTGAA.

About this clone: The CDR3 is cut off 3 residues early in the read; its end comes from the germline J gene. The chain uses TRBV7-2 and TRBJ1-3; possible D gene TRBD1, 6 bases. The CDR3 contains 16 residues. V lost 0 bases and J lost 0, with 9 bases in between. Germline values: CDR1 SGHTA, CDR2 FQGNSA. CDR3 residues: CASSLAPRGSGNTIYF. Partial CDR3 DNA: TGTGCCAGCAGCTTAGCCCCCAGGGGCTCTGGAAACACC. The variable domain in full, completed from reference TRBV7-2 and TRBJ1-3, reads GAGVSQSPSNKVTEKGKDVELRCDPISGHTALYWYRQSLGQGLEFLIYFQGNSAPDKSGLPSDRFSAERTGGSVSTLTIQRTQQEDSAVYLCASSLAPRGSGNTIYFGEGSWLTVV.

Ten or more counts support this clone. The CDR3 is cut off 3 residues early in the read; its end comes from the germline J gene. The chain combines TRBV5-1 with TRBJ2-1; tentatively, D is TRBD1 (6 bases). The CDR3 runs 16 residues. Germline CDR1 and CDR2: SGHRS and YFSETQ. V was shortened by 2 bases and J by 7 bases, with 19 bases between the two germline ends. The sequenced part of the CDR3 DNA is TGCGCCAGCAGCTTTTTAATAGGCAGGGGTGGGAATGAG. Amino acids: CASSFLIGRGGNE. The complete CDR3 reads CASSFLIGRGGNEQFF.

This clone was seen at least ten times. Read data end 3 residues before the CDR3 end; the end is taken from the germline J gene. The chain carries TRBV20-1 and TRBJ2-2; D remains unclear. The CDR3 sequence is 12 residues long. Germline assignment: CDR1 DFQATT and CDR2 SNEGSKA (reference sequence). V was trimmed by 3 bases and J by 7 bases, leaving 9 bases between them. The sequenced part of the CDR3 DNA is TGCAGTGCTAGCCAGGAAGGCGGGGAG. Translating it yields CSASQEGGE. In full, the CDR3 reads CSASQEGGELFF.

By share of the sample, this clone is medium-sized (0.01 to 0.1%). The sequenced fragment ends 3 residues before the CDR3 boundary, so the rest is inferred from the germline J gene. V is TRBV13 and J is TRBJ2-1, with D possibly TRBD2 on 6 matching bases. The germline V and J ends were trimmed by 3 bases and 6 bases, with 15 bases remaining between them. CDR3 length: 15 residues. Germline loops: CDR1 PRHDT, CDR2 FYEKMQ (reference sequence). The part of the CDR3 DNA that was read is TGTGCCAGCAGCTTCACCGGGACTTTCGGCAATGAG. Residues: CASSFTGTFGNE. The CDR3 in full is CASSFTGTFGNEQFF.

This clone showed up many times. The sequenced fragment ends 3 residues before the CDR3 boundary, so the rest is inferred from the germline J gene. V gene TRBV19 combines with J gene TRBJ2-7, with D perhaps TRBD1 (5 bases). This CDR3 comprises 13 residues. The germline V gene has CDR1 LNHDA and CDR2 SQIVND (reference sequence). V lost 6 bases, J lost 6 bases, and 15 bases lay in between. The CDR3 DNA, read in part, is TGTGCCAGTAGGGCAGGGAACGTCCTCGAG. This sequence encodes CASRAGNVLE. The entire CDR3 reads CASRAGNVLEQYF.

This clone was counted many times. From the germline J gene comes the end of the CDR3, since the read stops 3 residues before it. This chain links TRBV7-3 with TRBJ1-1; tentative D call: TRBD1 (5 bases). The CDR3 consists of 13 residues. Germline V gives CDR1 SGHTA, CDR2 FQGTGA. Trimming cost V 8 bases and J 4 bases, with 14 bases left between them. The CDR3 here is CASGVSGGTEAFF. The sequenced part of the CDR3 DNA is TGTGCCAGCGGAGTATCCGGGGGCACTGAA.

This clone was picked up many times. The CDR3 end lies 3 residues beyond the end of the read and is filled in from the germline J gene. The chain combines TRBV5-4 with TRBJ2-3, with 7 bases identical to TRBD1. V trimming: 3 bases; J trimming: 4 bases; junction bases outside the gene matches: 5. Germline V gene data show CDR1 as SGHNT and CDR2 as YYREEE (reference sequence). There are 14 residues in the CDR3. The CDR3 reads CASSSGTVADTQYF. The DNA read from the CDR3 is TGTGCCAGCAGCTCCGGGACAGTGGCAGATACG. The variable domain in full, completed from reference TRBV5-4 and TRBJ2-3, reads ETGVTQSPTHLIKTRGQQVTLRCSSQSGHNTVSWYQQALGQGPQFIFQYYREEENGRGNFPPRFSGLQFPNYSSELNVNALELDDSALYLCASSSGTVADTQYFGPGTRLTVL.

This clone was recorded at least ten times. The read ends 3 residues before the CDR3 terminus; that terminus is restored from the germline J gene. V gene TRBV6-1 combines with J gene TRBJ2-3; no reliable D call. CDR3 length equals 15 residues. Germline lookup yields CDR1 MNHNS and CDR2 SASEGT. V lost 2 bases and J 0 bases, leaving 9 bases between the germline ends. CDR3 amino acids: CASSELFVSTDTQYF. The sequenced part of the CDR3 DNA is TGTGCCAGCAGTGAACTTTTTGTCAGCACAGATACG.

Many counts were recorded for this clone. The read is 3 residues too short to cover the CDR3 end, so that end is filled in from the germline J gene. Other DNA sequences from this sample encode an identical CDR3 as well. The chain combines TRBV20-1 with TRBJ2-1; perhaps TRBD1 as D (6 bases). The length of the CDR3 is 15 residues. Trimming cost V 0 bases and J 1 base, with 10 bases left between them. Germline values: CDR1 DFQATT, CDR2 SNEGSKA (reference sequence). CDR3 DNA (partial): TGCAGTGCTAGAGATGGGGGCTCGTCCTACAATGAG. Amino acid sequence: CSARDGGSSYNE. The CDR3 reads in full as CSARDGGSSYNEQFF.

Concerning this clone: Read sequence stops 3 residues before the CDR3 end, and the germline J gene provides the missing end. J is TRBJ1-4 and V is TRBV18, with a tentative D call TRBD1 (6 bases). Trimming stripped 3 bases from V and 9 bases from J, with 20 bases between. The CDR3 consists of 16 residues. Germline V gives CDR1 KGHSH, CDR2 LQKENI. The sequenced part of the CDR3 DNA is TGTGCCAGCTCACCCGCGGAGGGGGTGATGCTAAAAAAA. Amino acids: CASSPAEGVMLKK. The entire CDR3 reads CASSPAEGVMLKKLFF.